Listed below are T cell receptor beta chains from one sample, sequenced in a study of blood T cell repertoires in COVID-19. Assay used: immunoSEQ multiplex PCR; TCRdb lists only in-frame clones, some missing. The sample shows about 68,000 clones, 75% to 90% of them seen only once. Material: peripheral blood. These receptors were taken from a man aged 45-60 years with acute or convalescent COVID-19. The CDR3 runs from the conserved cysteine through the conserved F or W. The D gene is left open where the match is weak. Clone size is not always given. Where it is, it says once, few, many or a class for expanded clones.

>-|TRBJ2-3|-|TRBV19
TGTGCCACCGCCCCCCAGCGGGCCAGCACAGATACGCAGTATTTT
CATAPQRASTDTQYF
>TRBD1|TRBJ1-5|few|TRBV7-9
TGTGCCAGCAGCAAGACAGGGATGCCCAATCAGCCCCAGCATTTT
CASSKTGMPNQPQHF
>TRBD1|TRBJ2-1|-|TRBV5-1
TGCGCCAGCAGCTCGGAAGACAGGGACCATGAGCAGTTCTTC
CASSSEDRDHEQFF
>TRBD1|TRBJ1-1|-|TRBV14
TGTGCCAGCAGCCAGACAGGGGGCTGGAACACTGAAGCTTTCTTT
CASSQTGGWNTEAFF
>TRBD2|TRBJ2-1|once|TRBV28
TGTGCCAGCGTAATAGCGGGAGTATACAATGAGCAGTTCTTC
CASVIAGVYNEQFF
>TRBD1|TRBJ1-3|-|TRBV4-1
TGCGCCAGCAGCCAAAGCGACAGGGGCTCTGGAAACACCATATATTTT
CASSQSDRGSGNTIYF
>-|TRBJ1-1|few|TRBV7-8
TGTGCCAGCAGCTACGCAGAGAACACTGAAGCTTTCTTT
CASSYAENTEAFF
>-|TRBJ2-5|-|TRBV6-2/TRBV6-3
TGTGCCAGCAGTTACGATCCAGATTGGGAGACCCAGTACTTC
CASSYDPDWETQYF
>-|TRBJ2-7|-|TRBV11-2
TGTGCCAGCAGACCGCCCACAGGGTACGAGCAGTACTTC
CASRPPTGYEQYF
>TRBD1|TRBJ2-1|once|TRBV2
TGTGCCAACCAGGGGGCTCTGACCTACAATGAGCAGTTCTTC
CANQGALTYNEQFF
>TRBD2|TRBJ2-3|-|TRBV4-3
TGCGCCAGCAGCCAAGGGCTAGCGGGAGCCCGACAGGGCACAGATACGCAGTATTTT
CASSQGLAGARQGTDTQYF
>TRBD1|TRBJ1-4|-|TRBV7-9
TGTGCCAGCAGCTTAGGACAGGGTCGGGAAAAACTGTTTTTT
CASSLGQGREKLFF
>TRBD1|TRBJ1-4|-|TRBV7-2
TGTGCCAGCAGCTTAACAGGGGGCCTCTCCTATGAAAAACTGTTTTTT
CASSLTGGLSYEKLFF
>TRBD2|TRBJ2-1|-|TRBV24-1
TGTGCCACCAGTGACCGGACTAGCGGGACCGCGGGATACTACAATGAGCAGTTCTTC
CATSDRTSGTAGYYNEQFF
>-|TRBJ1-1|-|TRBV7-9
TGTGCCAGCAGCTTAGGGACGGGAGAGCGCACTGAAGCTTTCTTT
CASSLGTGERTEAFF
>TRBD1|TRBJ1-4|once|TRBV19
TGTGCCAGTAGTCTAACGCAGGGGGCTGGGGAAAAACTGTTTTTT
CASSLTQGAGEKLFF
>-|TRBJ1-3|-|TRBV15
TGTGCCACCAGCAGAGTTCAGGACTTCTCTGGAAACACCATATATTTT
CATSRVQDFSGNTIYF
>-|TRBJ1-1|-|TRBV29-1
TGCAGCGTCGCGACAGATGTGAACACTGAAGCTTTCTTT
CSVATDVNTEAFF
>TRBD1|TRBJ1-5|-|TRBV2
TGTGCCAGCACCAGGGACAGGGTTTTTCAGCCCCAGCATTTT
CASTRDRVFQPQHF
>TRBD1|TRBJ1-4|-|TRBV2
TGTGCCAGCAGTGAAATACAGGGGGCGGAAAAACTGTTTTTT
CASSEIQGAEKLFF
>-|TRBJ1-6|-|TRBV7-8
TGTGCCAGCAGAGTTAGCGCTGGTAATTCACCCCTCCACTTT
CASRVSAGNSPLHF
>-|TRBJ2-1|once|TRBV5-1
TGCGCCAGCAGCTTGTTGGGCAGAAAGAGCTCCTACAATGAGCAGTTCTTC
CASSLLGRKSSYNEQFF